This T cell receptor beta chain was observed in a study of beta chain features in type 1 diabetes. Study overall: Age, gender and cell yields were similar between patients and healthy donors. All of the samples together had 107,917,701 sorted cells examined. Study-level findings and limits: When Type 1 diabetes patients were examined, their TCRB CDR3s proved moderately but significantly shorter in all four CD4+ subsets.

Each sorted population was over 95% pure. The entirety of the isolated RNA underwent reverse transcription, so expressed TCRB transcripts were sequenced. Sequenced by immunoSEQ multiplex PCR; TCRdb stores in-frame clones only, minus some. The repertoire holds under 800,000 clones, with about a sixth as singletons. A remark on this clone: Its target is not known.

Between the trimmed V and J ends, which lost 6 bases and 3 bases, there was a span of 17 bases. Germline CDR1 is SGHTA and CDR2 is FQGNSA. The CDR3 runs to 15 residues. The specimen sequenced was naive CD4+ T cells from blood. V and J are TRBV7-2 and TRBJ1-2, with D possibly being TRBD1 (5 bases). This TCR was sampled from a man younger than 35 in good health. CDR3 sequence: CASRRPSQGHYGYTF. In DNA form, the CDR3 reads TGTGCCAGCAGGCGCCCGTCCCAGGGTCACTATGGCTACACCTTC.